The source of this T cell receptor beta chain is a study of shared clonotypes between healthy human individuals. Trimming removed 0 bases at V and 0 bases at J, with 7 bases between. This CDR3 is 14 amino acids long. In germline, CDR1 is SGHDT, CDR2 YYEEEE. The data were produced by immunoSEQ multiplex PCR, yet TCRdb's version contains in-frame clones alone and is incomplete. The table has over a million clones, around 98.5% seen once. Material for sequencing was naive CD4+ T cells sorted from blood. Subset in this sample: CD45RA+ positively selected. The chain links TRBV5-6 to TRBJ2-7; D ambiguous. The origin of this receptor is a man younger than 40 in good health. CDR3 residues: CASSLAVGSYEQYF. For the CDR3, the DNA is TGTGCCAGCAGCTTGGCCGTGGGCTCCTACGAGCAGTACTTC.